This entry lists 19 T cell receptor beta chains sequenced from one sample in a study of cytomegalovirus exposure and HLA in healthy donors. In the PCR, 60 Vbeta and 13 Jbeta primers were used. TCRdb keeps only in-frame clones here, not all; method: immunoSEQ multiplex PCR. This sample has roughly 100,000 clones, with roughly 12% found just once. The sample consisted of PBMCs. Every receptor here comes from a man aged 35 to 55 in good health and CMV-seropositive.

In its sample, this clone was seen a few times. V gene TRBV7-2 combines with J gene TRBJ1-2; the D gene is possibly TRBD1 (5 bases). Germline values: CDR1 SGHTA, CDR2 FQGNSA. CDR3 size: 14 residues. Trimming took off 5 bases at V and 0 bases at J, with 10 bases between the two ends. CDR3 coding DNA: TGTGCCAGCAGCCAGGGCCGAGCTAACTATGGCTACACCTTC. Translated: CASSQGRANYGYTF.

This rearrangement joins TRBV2 to TRBJ2-3; 8 bases align to TRBD2. The germline CDR1 and CDR2 sequences are SNHLY and FYNNEI. After removal of 6 bases from V and 5 bases from J, the junction contained 7 bases not matched to a gene. The CDR3 runs to 14 residues. The DNA of the CDR3 is TGTGCCAGCAGCGGGAGGGCCTTAGGAGATACGCAGTATTTT. This translates into CASSGRALGDTQYF.

This clone was found a few times. The rearrangement joins TRBV25-1 to TRBJ1-3; D possibly corresponds to TRBD1 (5 bases). Trimming took off 7 bases at V and 0 bases at J, with 19 bases between the two ends. In germline, CDR1 is MGHDK, CDR2 SYGVNS. The CDR3 sequence is 17 residues long. The CDR3 region has the DNA TGTGCCAGCACCCAAGATCTCGACAGCTACTCTGGAAACACCATATATTTT. Residues: CASTQDLDSYSGNTIYF.

In this sample, this clone turned up a few times. The chain combines TRBV2 with TRBJ2-3, with TRBD2 identical over 8 bases. The germline gives CDR1 SNHLY, CDR2 FYNNEI. The CDR3 is made up of 15 amino acids. V was pared by 8 bases and J by 5 bases, with 12 bases of the junction left unmatched. Here the CDR3 DNA reads TGTGCCAGCGTCAGAGAGGGACTAGTAAGAGATACGCAGTATTTT. As protein: CASVREGLVRDTQYF.

V is TRBV19 and J is TRBJ2-7; D call uncertain. V dropped 5 bases and J dropped 0 bases, with 17 bases sitting between them. This CDR3 region has 16 residues. Germline V gene lookup returns CDR1 LNHDA and CDR2 SQIVND (reference sequence). The DNA of the CDR3 is TGTGCCAGTAGTCCCCCCTTCCGGAGCTTCTCCTACGAGCAGTACTTC. Encoded protein: CASSPPFRSFSYEQYF.

The V call is TRBV27, the J call TRBJ2-7; 8 bases map to TRBD2. From germline, CDR1 is MNHEY and CDR2 SMNVEV (reference sequence). The CDR3 has 18 residues. The ends lost 5 bases at V and 2 bases at J; junction bases unmatched: 17. CDR3 loop: CASSPEFSTGTRAYEQYF. CDR3 bases: TGTGCCAGCAGTCCGGAATTTTCAACCGGGACTAGAGCCTACGAGCAGTACTTC.

This clone was seen a handful of times. The rearrangement links TRBV4-1 to TRBJ2-7, with 9 positions matching TRBD2. The CDR3 has 16 amino acids. The V and J ends lost 5 bases and 0 bases, in that order; junction bases with no gene match: 8. Looked up from germline, CDR1 is MGHRA and CDR2 is YSYEKL. CDR3 bases: TGCGCCAGCAGCATCCTAGCGGGACCGAGCTCCTACGAGCAGTACTTC. Translating gives CASSILAGPSSYEQYF.

This clone appeared a few times. The J gene is TRBJ2-1, the V gene TRBV25-1; 7 positions match TRBD1. The junction had 19 bases not matched to a gene; V was cut back by 6 bases and J by 8 bases. The CDR3 has 17 residues. Germline assignment: CDR1 MGHDK and CDR2 SYGVNS. The CDR3 DNA sequence: TGTGCCAGCAGAGCCAAACCGGGACAGACGATTCGGGATGAGCAGTTCTTC. Translation gives CASRAKPGQTIRDEQFF.

This clone was detected a few times. The rearrangement links TRBV6-5 to TRBJ2-1, with 9 bases identical to TRBD2. Unmatched junction bases numbered 12, after V lost 7 bases and J lost 8 bases. Germline CDR1 and CDR2: MNHEY and SVGAGI. The CDR3 is 15 residues long. The DNA for the CDR3 is TGTGCCAGCAAGACAGGCGGGGGGGGATGGCATGAGCAGTTCTTC. The encoded protein is CASKTGGGGWHEQFF.

This chain links TRBV27 with TRBJ1-2; D is possibly TRBD1 (6 bases). This CDR3 spans 13 amino acids. Germline V gene data show CDR1 as MNHEY and CDR2 as SMNVEV (reference sequence). The V gene lost 2 bases and the J gene lost 5 bases, with 9 bases spanning the gap. The CDR3 region has the DNA TGTGCCAGCAGTTTAAGGCAGGGGTATGGCTACACCTTC. It is translated as CASSLRQGYGYTF.

This clone was counted between two and nine times. CDR3 amino acids: CASSARLAGGAKGATGELFF. CDR3 coding DNA: TGTGCCAGCAGCGCCAGACTAGCGGGAGGGGCGAAGGGGGCCACCGGGGAGCTGTTTTTT. The chain uses TRBV9 and TRBJ2-2; 14 bases are a match to TRBD2. The CDR3 is 20 residues long. The V segment lost 3 bases and the J segment 4 bases; nucleotides outside the gene matches: 14. The germline V gene encodes CDR1 SGDLS and CDR2 YYNGEE.

This clone has just a few counts. The chain is built from TRBV29-1 and TRBJ2-3, with 11 bases lining up with TRBD2. V lost 4 bases and J lost 2; bases outside the gene matches: 5. The CDR3 consists of 15 residues. CDR1 SQVTM and CDR2 ANQGSEA come from the germline V gene. DNA of the CDR3: TGCAGCGTTGGGGCTAGCGGGAGGACCACAGATACGCAGTATTTT. It yields the protein CSVGASGRTTDTQYF.

This clone was seen only a few times. The chain combines TRBV5-6 with TRBJ1-5; D not resolved. The CDR3 spans 17 residues. V was cut by 3 bases and J by 5 bases, with 21 bases left in between. CDR1 is SGHDT, CDR2 YYEEEE, per germline. For the CDR3, the DNA is TGTGCCAGCAGCTCCCGAATGTCCGCGGCCACGGATCAGCCCCAGCATTTT. Its translation: CASSSRMSAATDQPQHF.

This clone came up a few times. The genes are TRBV29-1 and TRBJ1-1; D uncertain. The germline CDR1 and CDR2 sequences are SQVTM and ANQGSEA. This CDR3 is built from 12 residues. The V end was cut by 3 bases, the J end by 4 bases, with 9 bases between. CDR3 DNA sequence: TGCAGCGTTGAGGGAGGTTTCACTGAAGCTTTCTTT. Amino acid sequence: CSVEGGFTEAFF. Using reference TRBV29-1 and TRBJ1-1 for the parts outside the CDR3, the full variable domain is SAVISQKPSRDICQRGTSLTIQCQVDSQVTMMFWYRQQPGQSLTLIATANQGSEATYESGFVIDKFPISRPNLTFSTLTVSNMSPEDSSIYLCSVEGGFTEAFFGQGTRLTVV.

This clone was seen more than once but under ten times. The CDR3 DNA reads as TGTGCCAGCAGCCCTCCCCCGGGACACGGACTAGCGGAGTCCTACGAGCAGTACTTC. This sequence encodes CASSPPPGHGLAESYEQYF. The chain joins TRBV7-6 to TRBJ2-7, with 10 bases identical to TRBD2. The length of the CDR3 is 19 residues. V shed 5 bases and J 1 base; nucleotides not matched to a gene: 17. Germline CDR1 is SGHVS and CDR2 is FNYEAQ.

This clone was found a few times. The rearrangement links TRBV7-7 to TRBJ2-5; TRBD2 is a possible D gene (6 bases). This CDR3 contains 15 residues. Germline V gene data show CDR1 as SSHAT and CDR2 as FNYEAQ (reference sequence). Between the trimmed V and J ends, which lost 3 bases and 2 bases, there was a span of 13 bases. CDR3 loop: CASSFGLAKQETQYF. CDR3 coding DNA: TGTGCCAGCAGCTTTGGTCTAGCGAAACAAGAGACCCAGTACTTC.

This chain uses TRBV7-2 with TRBJ2-7, with 9 nucleotides matching TRBD1. CDR3 size: 15 residues. The V gene's germline CDR1 is SGHTA and CDR2 FQGNSA. V lost 3 bases to trimming and J lost 3 bases; unmatched junction nucleotides: 6. The CDR3 DNA reads TGTGCCAGCAGCTTGGGCGGGACAGGGAACTACGAGCAGTACTTC. It specifies CASSLGGTGNYEQYF.

The rearrangement uses TRBV18 and TRBJ2-1; a weak D match, TRBD1 (6 bases). The CDR3 sequence is 15 residues long. V was cut by 3 bases and J by 1 base, with 10 bases left in between. Per germline, CDR1 KGHSH and CDR2 LQKENI. This chain's CDR3 is CASSPKQGSYNEQFF. The CDR3 DNA follows: TGTGCCAGCTCACCGAAACAGGGATCCTACAATGAGCAGTTCTTC.

This clone was observed a handful of times. V gene TRBV5-6 combines with J gene TRBJ2-7; TRBD1 matches at 11 bases. This CDR3 has 15 residues. Germline trimming cut 4 bases from V and 5 bases from J; bases unmatched to any gene: 8. Germline V lookup: CDR1 SGHDT, CDR2 YYEEEE. The CDR3 sequence is CASSPTGQGADEQYF. CDR3 bases: TGTGCCAGCAGCCCGACAGGACAGGGGGCTGACGAGCAGTACTTC.